These 31 T cell receptor beta chains share one sample of origin, sequenced in a study of blood T cell repertoires in COVID-19. Sequencing used immunoSEQ multiplex PCR; TCRdb keeps in-frame clones, though not all of them. The sample includes some 250,000 clones, approximately 83% of them seen just once. Material: peripheral blood. The source of these receptors is a man in his forties or fifties with acute or convalescent COVID-19.

The chain uses TRBV19 and TRBJ1-1, with TRBD1 as a possible D gene (5 bases). V was shortened by 4 bases and J by 1 base, with 13 bases between the two germline ends. CDR3 length: 15 amino acids. Germline CDR1 and CDR2: LNHDA and SQIVND (reference sequence). This CDR3 reads CASSTQGLWNTEAFF. The CDR3, as DNA: TGTGCCAGTAGTACCCAGGGTTTGTGGAACACTGAAGCTTTCTTT.

This sequence joins TRBV4-2 and TRBJ2-1; D perhaps matches TRBD2 (5 bases). The CDR3 loop spans 15 amino acids. Deletions cut 0 bases from V and 2 bases from J, with 8 bases between. Germline assignment: CDR1 LGHNA and CDR2 YNFKEQ. CDR3 loop: CASSQDKRPYNEQFF. The CDR3 nucleotides are TGTGCCAGCAGCCAAGATAAGCGGCCCTACAATGAGCAGTTCTTC.

The chain links TRBV6-1 to TRBJ2-2; the match to TRBD1 covers 7 bases. The CDR3 covers 16 residues. V gave up 4 bases and J gave up 0 bases; unmatched junction bases: 5. Germline V gene lookup returns CDR1 MNHNS and CDR2 SASEGT. Here the CDR3 DNA reads TGTGCCAGCAGTGGGATCGGACAGGCGAACACCGGGGAGCTGTTTTTT. This gives the protein CASSGIGQANTGELFF.

The CDR3 sequence is CASRDRASEAFF. CDR3 DNA: TGTGCCAGCAGAGACAGGGCGAGTGAAGCTTTCTTT. The chain couples TRBV18 to TRBJ1-1, with 7 bases aligning to TRBD1. Germline CDR1 is KGHSH and CDR2 is LQKENI. V lost 8 bases to trimming and J lost 7 bases; unmatched junction nucleotides: 7. This CDR3 region has 12 residues.

The rearrangement uses TRBV10-3 and TRBJ1-2, with 7 positions matching TRBD1. V lost 4 bases and J lost 4; bases outside the gene matches: 6. The CDR3 extends over 14 amino acids. Germline V lookup: CDR1 ENHRY, CDR2 SYGVKD. The CDR3 loop reads CAISVDRAAYGYTF. Written as DNA, the CDR3 is TGTGCCATCAGTGTCGACAGGGCCGCCTATGGCTACACCTTC.

The gene calls are TRBV4-2 and TRBJ1-2, with 10 bases aligning to TRBD1. V lost 4 bases, J lost 2 bases, and 7 bases stayed unmatched. This CDR3 is 16 amino acids long. Germline V gene lookup returns CDR1 LGHNA and CDR2 YNFKEQ. CDR3 sequence: CASSPQTGQGNYGYTF. As DNA, the CDR3 is TGTGCCAGCAGCCCACAAACGGGACAGGGGAACTATGGCTACACCTTC.

The V gene is TRBV15, the J gene TRBJ2-7; 9 nucleotides match TRBD2. The CDR3 loop spans 16 amino acids. Germline CDR1 reads LNHNV; CDR2 reads YYDKDF (reference sequence). V trimming: 3 bases; J trimming: 3 bases; junction bases outside the gene matches: 9. The CDR3 DNA reads TGTGCCACCAGCAGTGTCTCGGCGGGAGGGGGCTACGAGCAGTACTTC. It translates to CATSSVSAGGGYEQYF.

The V gene is TRBV18, the J gene TRBJ2-7; 13 nucleotides align to TRBD2. The length of the CDR3 is 15 residues. Germline lookup yields CDR1 KGHSH and CDR2 LQKENI. Trimming cost V 3 bases and J 3 bases; bases outside gene matches: 2. The CDR3 nucleotides are TGTGCCAGCTCACCCCGACTAGCGGGAGGCTACGAGCAGTACTTC. Amino acid sequence: CASSPRLAGGYEQYF.

J is TRBJ2-7 and V is TRBV14, with D possibly being TRBD2 (6 bases). This CDR3 contains 15 residues. V was clipped by 5 bases and J by 2 bases, with 16 bases between them. In germline, CDR1 is SGHDN, CDR2 FVKESK. In DNA, the CDR3 is TGTGCCAGCAGCGAACTAGCCGACCCCGCCTACGAGCAGTACTTC. Translated: CASSELADPAYEQYF. The full variable domain, in which reference TRBV14 and TRBJ2-7 provide the parts outside the CDR3, is EAGVTQFPSHSVIEKGQTVTLRCDPISGHDNLYWYRRVMGKEIKFLLHFVKESKQDESGMPNNRFLAERTGGTYSTLKVQPAELEDSGVYFCASSELADPAYEQYFGPGTRLTVT.

The chain combines TRBV3-1 (or the pseudogene TRBV3-2) with TRBJ2-4, with 7 positions matching TRBD2. The CDR3 contains 15 residues. J lost 6 bases, V lost 4 bases, and 9 bases had no gene match. The germline V gene encodes CDR1 LGHDT and CDR2 YNNKEL (reference sequence). The CDR3 region has the DNA TGTGCCAGCAGCCCGAAGCGGGATGGGGGAAACATTCAGTACTTC. Protein: CASSPKRDGGNIQYF.

The chain links TRBV19 to TRBJ1-1; no clear D. With 5 bases removed from V and 1 base from J, the gap between germline ends came to 8 bases. CDR1 is LNHDA, CDR2 SQIVND, per germline (reference sequence). This CDR3 is 13 amino acids long. The CDR3 region is CASSHVRNTEAFF. The DNA of the CDR3 is TGTGCCAGTAGTCACGTCAGGAACACTGAAGCTTTCTTT.

This chain connects TRBV29-1 to TRBJ1-1; 8 positions agree with TRBD1. The CDR3 has 13 residues. Per germline, CDR1 SQVTM and CDR2 ANQGSEA. J lost 4 bases, V lost 7 bases, and 8 bases had no gene match. As DNA, the CDR3 is TGCAGCGCCCTGGGACAGGCCGTCACTGAAGCTTTCTTT. Residues: CSALGQAVTEAFF. Supplemented by reference TRBV29-1 and TRBJ1-1, the full variable domain reads SAVISQKPSRDICQRGTSLTIQCQVDSQVTMMFWYRQQPGQSLTLIATANQGSEATYESGFVIDKFPISRPNLTFSTLTVSNMSPEDSSIYLCSALGQAVTEAFFGQGTRLTVV.

The CDR3 protein is CASSERQLNTEAFF. The CDR3 region has the DNA TGTGCCAGCAGTGAAAGACAGTTGAACACTGAAGCTTTCTTT. This chain links TRBV6-1 with TRBJ1-1, with D maybe TRBD1 (5 bases). Per the germline V gene, CDR1 is MNHNS and CDR2 is SASEGT. CDR3 size: 14 residues. V lost 2 bases, J lost 0 bases, and 7 bases lay in between.

This chain uses TRBV5-1 with TRBJ2-3, with D possibly TRBD1 on 5 matching bases. The CDR3 is 15 residues long. Between the trimmed V and J ends, which lost 0 bases and 1 base, there was a span of 9 bases. Germline CDR1 reads SGHRS; CDR2 reads YFSETQ. The DNA of the CDR3 is TGCGCCAGCAGCTTGGGGGGCAGGGGCACAGATACGCAGTATTTT. Amino acid sequence: CASSLGGRGTDTQYF.

This clone appeared a few times. V usage is TRBV27 and J usage is TRBJ1-2; 8 nucleotides align to TRBD1. Germline lookup yields CDR1 MNHEY and CDR2 SMNVEV (reference sequence). The V segment lost 5 bases and the J segment 7 bases; nucleotides outside the gene matches: 6. The CDR3 totals 13 residues. The DNA of the CDR3 is TGTGCCAGCAGTCCCCGGACAGGGTTTGGCTACACCTTC. Protein: CASSPRTGFGYTF.

CDR3 sequence: CASSLVAGATYEQYF. The CDR3 nucleotides read TGCGCCAGCAGCTTGGTAGCGGGAGCGACCTACGAGCAGTACTTC. The chain carries TRBV5-1 and TRBJ2-7; 9 bases align to TRBD2. Germline loops: CDR1 SGHRS, CDR2 YFSETQ. CDR3 length equals 15 residues. The junction had 3 bases not matched to a gene; V was cut back by 0 bases and J by 2 bases.

J is TRBJ1-1 and V is TRBV5-4, with TRBD1 identical over 9 bases. V dropped 4 bases and J dropped 4; count of bases not matched to a gene: 5. From germline, CDR1 is SGHNT and CDR2 YYREEE (reference sequence). The CDR3 is made up of 14 amino acids. The CDR3 coding sequence is TGTGCCAGCAGCGCTGGGACAGGGCGCACTGAAGCTTTCTTT. The encoded protein is CASSAGTGRTEAFF.

The rearrangement links TRBV4-1 to TRBJ1-5; TRBD1 is a possible D gene (6 bases). The germline V and J ends were trimmed by 1 base and 2 bases, with 9 bases remaining between them. Germline-derived CDR1 and CDR2 are MGHRA and YSYEKL. The CDR3 covers 15 residues. This chain's CDR3 is CASSQASGGNQPQHF. For the CDR3, the DNA is TGCGCCAGCAGCCAAGCCTCAGGGGGCAATCAGCCCCAGCATTTT.

V gene TRBV5-1 combines with J gene TRBJ2-3; 10 bases fit TRBD2. Trimming cost V 0 bases and J 4 bases; bases outside gene matches: 2. The CDR3 is made up of 15 amino acids. Per germline, CDR1 SGHRS and CDR2 YFSETQ. The CDR3 DNA follows: TGCGCCAGCAGCTTGGCTAGCGGGAGTGCAGATACGCAGTATTTT. This gives the protein CASSLASGSADTQYF.

This chain links TRBV19 with TRBJ2-7; TRBD1 aligns across 9 bases. This CDR3 is built from 14 residues. V dropped 5 bases and J dropped 4; count of bases not matched to a gene: 6. Germline V gives CDR1 LNHDA, CDR2 SQIVND (reference sequence). The chain's CDR3 is CASSFRTGEYEQYF. CDR3 bases: TGTGCCAGTAGTTTCCGGACAGGGGAGTACGAGCAGTACTTC.

V gene TRBV4-1 combines with J gene TRBJ2-1; D is ambiguous. Trimming stripped 0 bases from V and 5 bases from J, with 8 bases between. The germline gives CDR1 MGHRA, CDR2 YSYEKL. This CDR3 region has 14 residues. The CDR3 is CASSQDEANNEQFF. CDR3 sequence (DNA): TGCGCCAGCAGCCAAGATGAGGCTAACAATGAGCAGTTCTTC.

The genes are TRBV19 and TRBJ2-2; 8 nucleotides align to TRBD2. Germline values: CDR1 LNHDA, CDR2 SQIVND (reference sequence). This CDR3 is 15 amino acids long. Unmatched junction bases numbered 5, after V lost 4 bases and J lost 4 bases. The CDR3 coding sequence is TGTGCCAGTAGTACCCAACTAGCGGCCACCGGGGAGCTGTTTTTT. Protein product: CASSTQLAATGELFF.

A remark on this clone: The sample carries other DNA sequences with the same CDR3. This chain uses TRBV2 with TRBJ1-2, with 7 bases fitting TRBD1. The CDR3 covers 13 residues. CDR1 and CDR2 (germline): SNHLY, FYNNEI. With 4 bases clipped from V and 1 base from J, the junction kept 0 bases outside the gene matches. The CDR3 here is CASSGQGNYGYTF. DNA of the CDR3: TGTGCCAGCAGTGGACAGGGTAACTATGGCTACACCTTC.

In this sample, this clone turned up once. J is TRBJ1-5 and V is TRBV28, with a weak D call TRBD1 (6 bases). Germline assignment: CDR1 MDHEN and CDR2 SYDVKM. Trimming pared 3 bases from V and 4 bases from J, leaving 10 bases between. The CDR3 runs to 14 residues. As DNA, the CDR3 is TGTGCCAGCAGTTTCGGACAGCGTAATCAGCCCCAGCATTTT. Amino acids: CASSFGQRNQPQHF. Full variable domain (missing parts from reference TRBV28 and TRBJ1-5): DVKVTQSSRYLVKRTGEKVFLECVQDMDHENMFWYRQDPGLGLRLIYFSYDVKMKEKGDIPEGYSVSREKKERFSLILESASTNQTSMYLCASSFGQRNQPQHFGDGTRLSIL.

The V gene is TRBV3-1 (or the pseudogene TRBV3-2), the J gene TRBJ2-1; no definite D call. Germline CDR1 and CDR2: LGHDT and YNNKEL (reference sequence). The CDR3 covers 17 residues. V was clipped by 0 bases and J by 4 bases, with 16 bases between them. CDR3 amino acids: CASSQDLMGSGYNEQFF. The CDR3 DNA reads as TGTGCCAGCAGCCAAGATCTGATGGGCTCTGGGTACAATGAGCAGTTCTTC.

The rearrangement links TRBV19 to TRBJ1-5; 7 bases are shared with TRBD1. V lost 4 bases and J lost 7; bases outside the gene matches: 16. CDR3 length: 17 residues. Looked up from germline, CDR1 is LNHDA and CDR2 is SQIVND (reference sequence). The DNA for the CDR3 is TGTGCCAGTAGTACCGGGACAGTCGGCGATTGGTTCCAGCCCCAGCATTTT. Translated: CASSTGTVGDWFQPQHF.

CDR3: CASSLSASGRYYEQYF. The CDR3 region has the DNA TGCGCCAGCAGCTTGTCGGCTAGCGGGAGGTATTACGAGCAGTACTTC. The chain recombines TRBV5-1 with TRBJ2-7; TRBD2 aligns across 11 bases. CDR1 is SGHRS and CDR2 is YFSETQ in the germline V gene. V was pared by 1 base and J by 4 bases, with 7 bases of the junction left unmatched. The CDR3 is 16 amino acids.

The gene calls are TRBV27 and TRBJ2-7; D might be TRBD1 (6 bases). CDR3 length: 16 amino acids. Trimming pared 8 bases from V and 4 bases from J, leaving 24 bases between. Germline assignment: CDR1 MNHEY and CDR2 SMNVEV (reference sequence). The CDR3 nucleotides read TGTGCCAGCGGGGACAAGTCGAAGGGTTGGGGATACGAGCAGTACTTC. Its translation: CASGDKSKGWGYEQYF.

The chain employs TRBV7-2 and TRBJ2-1; D is uncertain. The V end lost 1 base, the J end lost 10 bases, and 11 bases lay between the germline ends. There are 13 residues in the CDR3. The germline V gene encodes CDR1 SGHTA and CDR2 FQGNSA. The CDR3 region is CASSLGAGTEQFF. CDR3 nucleotides: TGTGCCAGCAGCTTAGGGGCCGGCACCGAGCAGTTCTTC.

The gene calls are TRBV10-2 and TRBJ2-7; a possible D gene is TRBD1 (7 bases). CDR3 length: 16 amino acids. V lost 7 bases and J lost 0, with 19 bases in between. Germline V gene sequence: CDR1 WSHSY, CDR2 SAAADI. The CDR3 here is CASTEGASVSSYEQYF. The CDR3 nucleotides read TGCGCCAGCACAGAGGGGGCTAGCGTAAGCTCCTACGAGCAGTACTTC.

V and J are TRBV18 and TRBJ1-3, with TRBD1 matching over 10 bases. This CDR3 has 15 amino acids. Germline lookup yields CDR1 KGHSH and CDR2 LQKENI. After removal of 4 bases from V and 2 bases from J, the junction contained 2 bases not matched to a gene. The CDR3 is CASSHDRGPGNTIYF. The CDR3 DNA is TGTGCCAGCTCACACGACAGGGGGCCTGGAAACACCATATATTTT.